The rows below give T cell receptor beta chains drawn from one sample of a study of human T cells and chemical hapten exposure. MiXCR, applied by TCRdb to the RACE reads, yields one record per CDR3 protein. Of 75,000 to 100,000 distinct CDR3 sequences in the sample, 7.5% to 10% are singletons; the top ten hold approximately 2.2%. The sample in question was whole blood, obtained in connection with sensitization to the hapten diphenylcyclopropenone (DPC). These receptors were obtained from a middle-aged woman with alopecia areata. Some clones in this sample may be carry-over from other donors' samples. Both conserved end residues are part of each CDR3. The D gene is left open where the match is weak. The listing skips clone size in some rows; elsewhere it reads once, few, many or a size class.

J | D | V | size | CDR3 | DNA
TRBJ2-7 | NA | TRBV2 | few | CASSDLDPSRGQYF | TGTGCCAGCAGTGACCTGGACCCTTCGCGCGGGCAGTACTTC
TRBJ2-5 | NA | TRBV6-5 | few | CASSYSRLPGETQYF | TGTGCCAGCAGTTACTCGAGACTCCCTGGGGAGACCCAGTACTTC
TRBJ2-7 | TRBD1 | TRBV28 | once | CASSLSQGDGYF | TGTGCCAGCAGTTTATCACAGGGGGATGGGTACTTC
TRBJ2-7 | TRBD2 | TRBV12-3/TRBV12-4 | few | CASSLAGLAGISYEQYF | TGTGCCAGCAGTTTAGCAGGACTAGCGGGGATCTCCTACGAGCAGTACTTC
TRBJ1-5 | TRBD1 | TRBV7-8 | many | CASSLEGGGSRNQPQHF | TGTGCCAGCAGCTTAGAAGGGGGCGGGAGTCGCAATCAGCCCCAGCATTTT
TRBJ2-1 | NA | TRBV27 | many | CASSPLDTSSYNEQFF | TGTGCCAGCAGTCCCTTGGACACCAGCTCCTACAATGAGCAGTTCTTC
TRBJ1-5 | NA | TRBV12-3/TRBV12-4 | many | CASSFRNQPQHF | TGTGCCAGCAGTTTTCGGAATCAGCCCCAGCATTTT
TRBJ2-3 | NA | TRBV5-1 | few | CASTSGFGDTQYF | TGCGCCAGCACAAGCGGGTTTGGGGATACGCAGTATTTT
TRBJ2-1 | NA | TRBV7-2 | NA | CASSFDTAYNEQFF | TGTGCCAGCAGCTTCGACACTGCCTACAATGAGCAGTTCTTC
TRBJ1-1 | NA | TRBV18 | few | CASSTATEAFF | TGTGCCAGCTCTACGGCAACTGAAGCTTTCTTT
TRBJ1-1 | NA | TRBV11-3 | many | CASSPRSGTEAFF | TGTGCCAGCAGCCCACGTTCGGGGACTGAAGCTTTCTTT
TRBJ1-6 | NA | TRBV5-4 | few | CASSPYLNSPLHF | TGTGCCAGCAGCCCTTACCTGAATTCACCCCTCCACTTT
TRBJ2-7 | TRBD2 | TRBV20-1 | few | CSARGKLAGGGYEQYF | TGCAGTGCTAGAGGCAAACTAGCGGGAGGAGGGTACGAGCAGTACTTC
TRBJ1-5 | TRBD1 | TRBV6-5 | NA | CASKRAGTAINQPQHF | TGTGCCAGCAAAAGGGCCGGGACAGCCATCAATCAGCCCCAGCATTTT
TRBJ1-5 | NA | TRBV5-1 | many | CASSLAPGSNQPQHF | TGCGCCAGCAGCTTGGCCCCGGGCAGCAATCAGCCCCAGCATTTT
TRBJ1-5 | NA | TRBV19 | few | CASSILGLGARNQPQHF | TGTGCCAGTAGTATCTTAGGGCTGGGAGCACGAAATCAGCCCCAGCATTTT
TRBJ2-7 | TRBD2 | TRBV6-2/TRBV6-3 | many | CASSSLLAGLYEQYF | TGTGCCAGCAGTTCGCTCCTAGCGGGACTCTACGAGCAGTACTTC
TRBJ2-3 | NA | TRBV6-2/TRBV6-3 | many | CASHQRGASRYVTQYF | TGTGCCAGCCACCAAAGGGGGGCCAGCCGTTACGTTACGCAGTATTTT
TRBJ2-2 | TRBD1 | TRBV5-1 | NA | CASRPGTGLSGELFF | TGCGCCAGCAGGCCCGGGACAGGCCTCTCCGGGGAGCTGTTTTTT
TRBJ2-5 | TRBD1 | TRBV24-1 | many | CATATGAETQYF | TGTGCCACCGCTACAGGGGCCGAGACCCAGTACTTC
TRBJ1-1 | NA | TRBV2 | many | CARGDEATEAFF | TGTGCCAGGGGGGACGAGGCCACTGAAGCTTTCTTT
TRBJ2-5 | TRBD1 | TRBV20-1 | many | CSAVSLQGAGETQYF | TGCAGTGCCGTTTCTTTACAGGGGGCCGGGGAGACCCAGTACTTC
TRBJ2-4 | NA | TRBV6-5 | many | CASSYSATAKNIQYF | TGTGCCAGCAGTTACTCGGCCACGGCCAAAAACATTCAGTACTTC
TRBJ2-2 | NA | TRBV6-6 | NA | CASSYLVAGELFF | TGTGCCAGCAGTTACCTTGTGGCCGGGGAGCTGTTTTTT
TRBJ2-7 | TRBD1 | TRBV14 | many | CASSRQGGSSYEQYF | TGTGCCAGCAGCCGACAGGGGGGAAGCTCCTACGAGCAGTACTTC
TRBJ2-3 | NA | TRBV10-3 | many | CAISETGGTDTQYF | TGTGCCATCAGTGAGACAGGAGGCACAGATACGCAGTATTTT
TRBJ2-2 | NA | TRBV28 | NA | CASSLRAPYTGELFF | TGTGCCAGCAGTTTGAGGGCACCTTACACCGGGGAGCTGTTTTTT
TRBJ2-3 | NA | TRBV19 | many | CASTIRIGWQGQKPDTQYF | TGTGCCAGTACCATCAGGATCGGTTGGCAGGGGCAGAAGCCAGATACGCAGTATTTT
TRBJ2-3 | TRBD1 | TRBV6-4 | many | CASGQGLSTDTQYF | TGTGCCAGCGGACAGGGACTTAGCACAGATACGCAGTATTTT
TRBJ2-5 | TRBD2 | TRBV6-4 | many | CASSEREHETQYF | TGTGCCAGCAGCGAGCGGGAGCACGAGACCCAGTACTTC
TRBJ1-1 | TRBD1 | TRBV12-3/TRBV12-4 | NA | CASSPDRARSTEAFF | TGTGCCAGCAGTCCGGACAGGGCGAGGAGCACTGAAGCTTTCTTT
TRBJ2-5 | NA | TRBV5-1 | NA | CASKQSGEETQYF | TGCGCCAGCAAGCAATCAGGGGAAGAGACCCAGTACTTC
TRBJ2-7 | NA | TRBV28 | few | CASRCRDDGF | TGTGCCAGCAGGTGCCGGGACGATGGCTTC
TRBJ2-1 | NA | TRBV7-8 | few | CVSILPGDSYNEQFF | TGTGTCAGCATTTTGCCAGGGGATTCTTACAATGAGCAGTTCTTC